One and the same sample provided the 8 T cell receptor beta chains below, sequenced in a study of T cells in Graves' hyperthyroidism and ophthalmopathy. RNA transcripts were the template for amplifying TCR beta CDR3 regions. An initial round of RT-PCR targeting the TCR CDR3 relied on the HTBI primer set. MiXCR, run by TCRdb on the multiplex PCR reads, gives a single entry per CDR3 protein. The repertoire holds some 650,000 distinct CDR3 sequences, with around 15% as singletons. The sequenced sample consisted of blood. The receptors stem from a woman aged 40 to 55 with Graves' ophthalmopathy.

This sequence joins TRBV27 and TRBJ2-7; D is perhaps TRBD1 or TRBD2 (6 bases each). Trimming removed 2 bases at V and 4 bases at J, with 24 bases between. The CDR3 totals 18 residues. Germline V gene data show CDR1 as MNHEY and CDR2 as SMNVEV (reference sequence). The CDR3 DNA follows: TGTGCCAGCAGTTTAAGGCCTCCCGGGGGCGGCCTTGAATACGAGCAGTACTTC. Amino acid sequence: CASSLRPPGGGLEYEQYF.

This clonotype was counted many times. The rearrangement joins TRBV5-1 to TRBJ2-7; maybe TRBD1 (6 bases). Trimming took off 0 bases at V and 7 bases at J, with 8 bases between the two ends. The CDR3 consists of 12 residues. Germline CDR1 SGHRS, CDR2 YFSETQ. The CDR3 here is CASSLAGDEQYF. The CDR3 coding sequence is TGCGCCAGCAGCTTGGCAGGGGATGAGCAGTACTTC.

The chain joins TRBV27 to TRBJ2-7; possible D gene TRBD2, 5 bases. Trimming removed 4 bases from V and 5 bases from J, with 12 bases in between. CDR1 and CDR2 from the germline V gene are MNHEY and SMNVEV (reference sequence). This CDR3 has 13 amino acids. CDR3 coding DNA: TGTGCCAGCAGTTCAGGACTTCAGCACGAGCAGTACTTC. It translates to CASSSGLQHEQYF.

Concerning this clonotype itself: The conserved final phenylalanine or tryptophan is absent from the CDR3, which likely points to a read error. The chain is built from TRBV11-3 and TRBJ1-1; D is unclear. CDR3 length: 14 residues. Trimming took off 1 base at V and 2 bases at J, with 8 bases between the two ends. The germline CDR1 and CDR2 sequences are SGHNT and YENEEA. CDR3 residues: CASSLGSTNTEAFL. DNA of the CDR3: TGTGCCAGCAGCTTAGGATCAACAAACACTGAAGCTTTCCTT.

This clonotype was picked up many times. V is TRBV11-2 and J is TRBJ2-3; weak D call: TRBD2 (6 bases). The CDR3 extends over 15 amino acids. Per germline, CDR1 SGHAT and CDR2 FQNNGV. Deletions cut 5 bases from V and 0 bases from J, with 12 bases between. The CDR3 DNA reads TGTGCCAGCAGCCCTCAAAGCGGGAGCACAGATACGCAGTATTTT. Protein product: CASSPQSGSTDTQYF.

This chain joins TRBV6-1 and TRBJ1-5; no definite D call. The V gene lost 3 bases and the J gene lost 3 bases, with 12 bases spanning the gap. Per the germline V gene, CDR1 is MNHNS and CDR2 is SASEGT. The CDR3 has 15 amino acids. This CDR3 reads CASSDSGFNNQPQHF. The CDR3, as DNA: TGTGCCAGCAGTGATTCGGGTTTTAACAATCAGCCCCAGCATTTT.

The V call is TRBV11-2, the J call TRBJ1-3; tentative D call: TRBD1 (5 bases). Per germline, CDR1 SGHAT and CDR2 FQNNGV. V lost 3 bases and J lost 4, with 13 bases in between. CDR3 length: 15 residues. The CDR3 region has the DNA TGTGCCAGCAGCTTTGGTTCAGGGTCCGGAAACACCATATATTTT. Translating it yields CASSFGSGSGNTIYF.

The gene calls are TRBV19 and TRBJ1-1, with D hard to call. V dropped 7 bases and J dropped 1 base, with 19 bases sitting between them. This CDR3 comprises 16 residues. Germline V gene sequence: CDR1 LNHDA, CDR2 SQIVND (reference sequence). The CDR3 protein is CASTNPGSPRNTEAFF. In DNA, the CDR3 is TGTGCCAGTACCAACCCGGGCTCCCCCCGGAACACTGAAGCTTTCTTT.